Described below is a single TCR beta chain sequence and its context. Authors' data handling: Estimated nucleated cell counts came from reference gene primer amplification. Assay used: immunoSEQ multiplex PCR; TCRdb lists only in-frame clones, some missing. V and J calls and clone size are copied from that table; D and trimming were computed from the DNA. Here the sample spans around 320,000 clones, roughly 90% being singletons. Adults between roughly 18 and 100 years of age took part from more than 20 US areas. The sample belongs to a study of blood T cell repertoires in COVID-19. Study-wide context: Material from acute and convalescent COVID-19 was sourced from the United States, Italy and Spain. Sample material is recorded as cDNA or gDNA derived from T cells, B-cell-depleted T cells, or PBMCs.

Germline values: CDR1 MDHEN, CDR2 SYDVKM. V shed 6 bases and J 15 bases; nucleotides not matched to a gene: 15. CDR3 length: 14 residues. The chain combines TRBV28 with TRBJ1-4; 8 positions match TRBD1. Sequences were obtained from PBMCs or T cells enriched from blood (not recorded which). The origin of this receptor is a woman aged 45-60 years who had been exposed to COVID-19. Here the CDR3 DNA reads TGTGCCAGCAGCCCCTCGACAGGGGTGAGGAAATTGTTTTTT. This gives the protein CASSPSTGVRKLFF.